A single sample gave rise to the 27 T cell receptor beta chains below, sequenced in a study of identical twins (dated by TCRdb to the mid-2010s). Libraries were prepared through 5' RACE. The listed sequencing device is Illumina HiSeq 2000. Using fastp trimming at Q25 and MiXCR clonotype assembly, TCRdb reanalyzed the public sequencing data and kept in-frame beta chains. Rows merge per CDR3 protein into single entries with the most common DNA and genes. Recorded for this sample are about 340,000 distinct CDR3 sequences; more than 9% of them occurred a single time. The ten largest clones take up roughly 7% of the sample. These sequences were also reported in another study, on yellow fever vaccine responses in identical twins.

Sequences were obtained from CD8+ T cells sorted from blood. The receptor set was obtained from a woman between 18 and 29 years old in good health.

This clonotype was recorded a few times. The chain uses TRBV7-9 and TRBJ2-1; 10 bases fit TRBD1. Germline CDR1 reads SEHNR; CDR2 reads FQNEAQ (reference sequence). V shed 5 bases and J 5 bases; nucleotides not matched to a gene: 12. The CDR3 has 17 amino acids. CDR3 in amino acids: CASSGHPGQGLNNEQFF. The CDR3 DNA is TGTGCCAGCAGCGGCCACCCGGGACAGGGGTTGAACAATGAGCAGTTCTTC.

This clonotype turned up a few times. The rearrangement joins TRBV5-1 to TRBJ2-5; D is possibly TRBD2 (5 bases). V lost 1 base to trimming and J lost 0 bases, with 13 bases between them. The germline gives CDR1 SGHRS, CDR2 YFSETQ. This CDR3 comprises 16 residues. CDR3 protein: CASSLFREAYQETQYF. CDR3 nucleotide sequence: TGCGCCAGCAGCTTGTTTCGGGAAGCCTACCAAGAGACCCAGTACTTC.

V and J are TRBV6-5 and TRBJ1-1; a weak D match, TRBD1 (5 bases). In germline, CDR1 is MNHEY, CDR2 SVGAGI. Trimming removed 2 bases from V and 3 bases from J, with 10 bases in between. The CDR3 is 14 amino acids. The CDR3 here is CASSYGTDDTEAFF. CDR3 DNA: TGTGCCAGCAGTTACGGGACGGACGACACTGAAGCTTTCTTT.

This clonotype was found a few times. V and J are TRBV7-8 and TRBJ2-7; TRBD1 aligns across 7 bases. The CDR3 extends over 16 amino acids. With V trimmed by 0 bases and J by 5 bases, 10 bases remained unmatched. From germline, CDR1 is SGHVS and CDR2 FQNEAQ. For the CDR3, the DNA is TGTGCCAGCAGCTTAGCGCAAGGGACAGCAAGAGACGAGCAGTACTTC. Amino acid sequence: CASSLAQGTARDEQYF.

This sequence joins TRBV2 and TRBJ2-5; D perhaps matches TRBD1 (6 bases). With 0 bases removed from V and 7 bases from J, the gap between germline ends came to 12 bases. Germline CDR1 and CDR2: SNHLY and FYNNEI. The CDR3 is 14 residues long. Written as DNA, the CDR3 is TGTGCCAGCAGTGAAGCGAGGGGGATGGGGACCCAGTACTTC. It codes for CASSEARGMGTQYF. The full variable domain, rest sourced from reference TRBV2 and TRBJ2-5, is EPEVTQTPSHQVTQMGQEVILRCVPISNHLYFYWYRQILGQKVEFLVSFYNNEISEKSEIFDDQFSVERPDGSNFTLKIRSTKLEDSAMYFCASSEARGMGTQYFGPGTRLLVL.

Ten or more counts support this clonotype. This chain joins TRBV9 and TRBJ2-3; possible D gene TRBD2, 6 bases. CDR1 and CDR2 (germline): SGDLS, YYNGEE. The CDR3 is 13 residues long. With 0 bases removed from V and 4 bases from J, the gap between germline ends came to 6 bases. CDR3 sequence: CASSVGGADTQYF. The CDR3 DNA sequence: TGTGCCAGCAGCGTAGGGGGGGCAGATACGCAGTATTTT.

This chain joins TRBV10-3 and TRBJ1-1; D call uncertain. Germline CDR1 and CDR2: ENHRY and SYGVKD. The CDR3 is made up of 12 amino acids. Between the trimmed V and J ends, which lost 0 bases and 4 bases, there was a span of 3 bases. The CDR3 DNA reads as TGTGCCATCAGTGAGTCTGCCACTGAAGCTTTCTTT. It is translated as CAISESATEAFF.

This clonotype was seen more than once but under ten times. V and J are TRBV6-5 and TRBJ2-5; D is perhaps TRBD1 or TRBD2 (5 bases each). The germline CDR1 and CDR2 sequences are MNHEY and SVGAGI. This CDR3 is built from 16 residues. V gave up 2 bases and J gave up 4 bases, with 17 bases separating them. CDR3 region: CASSYRADGGLETQYF. Written as DNA, the CDR3 is TGTGCCAGCAGTTACAGGGCGGATGGGGGTCTAGAGACCCAGTACTTC.

This clonotype has more than one count but fewer than ten. The CDR3 bases are TGCAGTGCTACAAACTTCCGGGACTATCAAGAGACCCAGTACTTC. This gives the protein CSATNFRDYQETQYF. The genes are TRBV20-1 and TRBJ2-5, with 7 bases identical to TRBD2. CDR1 DFQATT and CDR2 SNEGSKA come from the germline V gene (reference sequence). The CDR3 is 15 residues long. The V gene end was trimmed by 4 bases and the J gene end by 2 bases; junction bases not matched to a gene: 10.

This clonotype was counted at least ten times. The rearrangement uses TRBV6-1 and TRBJ2-3; D is perhaps TRBD2 (6 bases). Germline CDR1 reads MNHNS; CDR2 reads SASEGT. The V and J ends lost 5 bases and 2 bases respectively, with 17 bases between them. The CDR3 extends over 16 amino acids. For the CDR3, the DNA is TGTGCCAGCAGTCCCCCCGGGACTGGAAACACAGATACGCAGTATTTT. Residues: CASSPPGTGNTDTQYF.

This chain connects TRBV24-1 to TRBJ2-3; TRBD2 matches 10 bases. This CDR3 comprises 13 residues. The trim removed 8 bases at V and 4 bases at J, leaving 2 bases unmatched. The germline V gene has CDR1 KGHDR and CDR2 SFDVKD. CDR3 residues: CATKRGGADTQYF. The CDR3 nucleotides read TGTGCCACCAAGCGGGGGGGCGCAGATACGCAGTATTTT.

This chain joins TRBV5-1 and TRBJ1-4; D remains ambiguous. V lost 1 base to trimming and J lost 4 bases, with 8 bases between them. The CDR3 covers 14 residues. Looked up from germline, CDR1 is SGHRS and CDR2 is YFSETQ. The CDR3 DNA reads as TGCGCCAGCAGCTTGTGGGCAGATAATGAAAAACTGTTTTTT. It encodes CASSLWADNEKLFF.

This chain links TRBV7-9 with TRBJ1-5; 8 positions agree with TRBD1. CDR1 is SEHNR and CDR2 is FQNEAQ in the germline V gene (reference sequence). The V segment lost 5 bases and the J segment 5 bases; nucleotides outside the gene matches: 5. The CDR3 has 14 amino acids. CDR3 region: CASSHRGSDQPQHF. The CDR3 bases are TGTGCCAGCAGCCACAGGGGGTCTGATCAGCCCCAGCATTTT.

This clonotype has only a few counts. The J gene is TRBJ2-5, the V gene TRBV7-2; the D gene could be TRBD1 or TRBD2 (5 bases each). V was pared by 0 bases and J by 5 bases, with 13 bases between. The CDR3 covers 15 residues. The germline V gene encodes CDR1 SGHTA and CDR2 FQGNSA. The CDR3 here is CASSLAGGSGETQYF. CDR3 coding DNA: TGTGCCAGCAGCTTAGCTGGGGGTTCCGGGGAGACCCAGTACTTC.

The rearrangement uses TRBV18 and TRBJ2-7; D gene unclear. The CDR3 runs 16 residues. CDR1 and CDR2 (germline): KGHSH, LQKENI. V dropped 1 base and J dropped 1 base, with 14 bases sitting between them. CDR3 region: CASSPQVQPLSYEQYF. CDR3 DNA: TGTGCCAGCTCACCACAAGTACAGCCCTTATCCTACGAGCAGTACTTC. Supplemented by reference TRBV18 and TRBJ2-7, the full variable domain reads NAGVMQNPRHLVRRRGQEARLRCSPMKGHSHVYWYRQLPEEGLKFMVYLQKENIIDESGMPKERFSAEFPKEGPSILRIQQVVRGDSAAYFCASSPQVQPLSYEQYFGPGTRLTVT.

The chain links TRBV1 to TRBJ2-1; TRBD1 is the table's D call, not checked against the DNA. TRBV1 corresponds to a pseudogene. The CDR3 length is 20 residues. The CDR3 coding sequence is TGCACCAGCAGCCAATGTGAGACTAGGCCTGAGAGGGGGGGCGACAATGAGCAGTTCTTC. It is translated as CTSSQCETRPERGGDNEQFF.

The V and J genes are TRBV28 and TRBJ1-1, with D hard to call. The CDR3 has 15 amino acids. Trimming cost V 5 bases and J 5 bases, with 18 bases left between them. Germline CDR1 reads MDHEN; CDR2 reads SYDVKM. The CDR3 reads CASSPSRVRKTEAFF. The CDR3 DNA is TGTGCCAGCAGTCCCAGCCGGGTTAGGAAGACTGAAGCTTTCTTT.

The chain links TRBV12-3 or TRBV12-4 to TRBJ2-1; TRBD2 is a possible D gene (6 bases). V gave up 7 bases and J gave up 10 bases, with 14 bases separating them. This CDR3 comprises 12 residues. CDR3 in DNA: TGTGCCAGCACCCTCCGGCGGGAAGAGCAGTTCTTC. It codes for CASTLRREEQFF.

The sample holds a few counts of this clonotype. The rearrangement joins TRBV7-8 to TRBJ2-1, with D perhaps matching TRBD1 or TRBD2 (5 bases each). Germline assignment: CDR1 SGHVS and CDR2 FQNEAQ. This CDR3 is built from 17 residues. V was clipped by 2 bases and J by 8 bases, with 22 bases between them. The CDR3 DNA reads TGTGCCAGCAGCTTATTATCGGGGCTAGCTCAGTCGGATGAGCAGTTCTTC. Translation: CASSLLSGLAQSDEQFF.

This clonotype appeared many times. This chain uses TRBV27 with TRBJ2-2; a weak D match, TRBD2 (6 bases). V lost 4 bases and J 5 bases, leaving 11 bases between the germline ends. CDR3 length: 14 amino acids. Germline V CDR1 and CDR2: MNHEY, SMNVEV (reference sequence). The CDR3 DNA follows: TGTGCCAGCAGTTCGGGGGATACGACCGGGGAGCTGTTTTTT. This encodes CASSSGDTTGELFF.

The rearrangement uses TRBV7-3 and TRBJ2-7, with D possibly being TRBD2 (5 bases). The germline V gene encodes CDR1 SGHTA and CDR2 FQGTGA. The V gene lost 2 bases and the J gene lost 0 bases, with 14 bases spanning the gap. There are 16 residues in the CDR3. CDR3 in DNA: TGTGCCAGCAGCTTAGAGGGAACCTCGAGCTCCTACGAGCAGTACTTC. This encodes CASSLEGTSSSYEQYF.

CDR3 residues: CASSLGQAFF. In DNA form, the CDR3 reads TGTGCCAGCAGCTTAGGACAAGCTTTCTTT. The chain couples TRBV7-9 to TRBJ1-1; no reliable D call. V lost 1 base and J lost 9, with 3 bases in between. The CDR3 is made up of 10 amino acids. Germline V gene data show CDR1 as SEHNR and CDR2 as FQNEAQ (reference sequence). Filled out from reference TRBV7-9 and TRBJ1-1, the complete variable domain reads DTGVSQNPRHKITKRGQNVTFRCDPISEHNRLYWYRQTLGQGPEFLTYFQNEAQLEKSRLLSDRFSAERPKGSFSTLEIQRTEQGDSAMYLCASSLGQAFFGQGTRLTVV.

The chain has TRBV28 and TRBJ2-5; 8 bases line up with TRBD1. Germline V CDR1 and CDR2: MDHEN, SYDVKM. The CDR3 totals 15 residues. Trimming at V came to 2 bases and at J to 2 bases, leaving 4 bases not matched to a gene. The CDR3 here is CASSLPTGEQETQYF. The DNA of the CDR3 is TGTGCCAGCAGTTTACCGACAGGGGAGCAAGAGACCCAGTACTTC.

This clonotype was picked up a small number of times. The chain has TRBV20-1 and TRBJ2-5; D gene uncertain. Germline V gene data show CDR1 as DFQATT and CDR2 as SNEGSKA (reference sequence). This CDR3 has 18 residues. Trimming shortened V by 1 base and J by 2 bases, and 23 bases separated the two germline ends. CDR3: CSARVVEWVVAKQETQYF. Written as DNA, the CDR3 is TGCAGTGCTAGAGTCGTTGAGTGGGTTGTAGCTAAGCAAGAGACCCAGTACTTC.

This clonotype has a count of ten or more. CDR3 in DNA: TGTGCCAGCAGTTTACTAGCTCCATACAATGAGCAGTTCTTC. Protein product: CASSLLAPYNEQFF. This sequence joins TRBV27 and TRBJ2-1; D perhaps matches TRBD2 (5 bases). The CDR3 extends over 14 amino acids. V gave up 2 bases and J gave up 4 bases, with 9 bases separating them. Germline V gene sequence: CDR1 MNHEY, CDR2 SMNVEV (reference sequence).

The chain couples TRBV12-3 or TRBV12-4 to TRBJ2-1, with D perhaps matching TRBD2 (5 bases). This CDR3 comprises 15 residues. Deletions cut 10 bases from V and 0 bases from J, with 16 bases between. The CDR3 coding sequence is TGTGCCATTGGGCCCGGGGTTCGCTCCTACAATGAGCAGTTCTTC. Translated: CAIGPGVRSYNEQFF.

This clonotype was picked up many times. The chain joins TRBV7-6 to TRBJ2-3, with 7 bases fitting TRBD2. The CDR3 spans 16 residues. J lost 0 bases, V lost 2 bases, and 5 bases had no gene match. The germline V gene encodes CDR1 SGHVS and CDR2 FNYEAQ. The CDR3 region has the DNA TGTGCCAGCAGCTTATTTACTAGCGATAGCACAGATACGCAGTATTTT. It is translated as CASSLFTSDSTDTQYF.